A single sample is the source of the 18 T cell receptor beta chains below, sequenced in a study of patients and donors after allogeneic stem cell transplantation. TCRdb re-called the RT-PCR reads through MiXCR, storing one row per CDR3 protein. The data contain 400,000 to 500,000 distinct CDR3 sequences, 16% of them singletons. The sequenced material came from blood, either unsorted or a sorted T cell fraction (not recorded which). All receptors derive from a human donor who was either an allogeneic HSCT recipient or a stem cell or donor lymphocyte infusion donor (not recorded which). It is not recorded whose cells these are; they may come from a transplant donor.

This clonotype was seen a handful of times. The V call is TRBV29-1, the J call TRBJ1-5; D is undetermined. This CDR3 is 12 amino acids long. Trimming cost V 5 bases and J 8 bases, with 13 bases left between them. Looked up from germline, CDR1 is SQVTM and CDR2 is ANQGSEA. CDR3 in DNA: TGCAGCGTTTTGACGGCGATGGAGCCCCAGCATTTT. This encodes CSVLTAMEPQHF.

This clonotype appeared many times. The rearrangement links TRBV7-9 to TRBJ1-5, with 10 nucleotides matching TRBD1. The length of the CDR3 is 14 residues. V dropped 5 bases and J dropped 7; count of bases not matched to a gene: 5. From germline, CDR1 is SEHNR and CDR2 FQNEAQ (reference sequence). CDR3 nucleotide sequence: TGTGCCAGCAGCGTCCGGGACAGGGGACAGCCCCAGCATTTT. Protein sequence: CASSVRDRGQPQHF.

As DNA, the CDR3 is TGTGCCAGCAGCTTACGGACAGTAGGGTACACAGATACGCAGTATTTT. Amino acid sequence: CASSLRTVGYTDTQYF. V usage is TRBV21-1 and J usage is TRBJ2-3; the table assigns TRBD1, which was not confirmed against the DNA. TRBV21-1 is an annotated pseudogene. The CDR3 consists of 16 residues.

The CDR3 loop reads CSVEAGGLAGFSSTDTQYF. Written as DNA, the CDR3 is TGCAGCGTTGAGGCGGGGGGACTAGCGGGGTTCAGTAGCACAGATACGCAGTATTTT. V usage is TRBV29-1 and J usage is TRBJ2-3; TRBD2 agrees at 13 bases. The CDR3 consists of 19 residues. Germline values: CDR1 SQVTM, CDR2 ANQGSEA. Trimming removed 3 bases from V and 0 bases from J; junction bases left unmatched: 12.

The chain combines TRBV4-1 with TRBJ1-1, with 10 positions matching TRBD1. The CDR3 extends over 15 amino acids. J lost 11 bases, V lost 1 base, and 10 bases had no gene match. In germline, CDR1 is MGHRA, CDR2 YSYEKL. The DNA of the CDR3 is TGCGCCAGCAGCCAAGTCCAGCGGGGACAGGGGTCGGCTTTCTTT. Protein sequence: CASSQVQRGQGSAFF.

This clonotype was counted only a few times. This chain connects TRBV28 to TRBJ2-5, with 7 bases fitting TRBD2. The length of the CDR3 is 12 residues. With 9 bases clipped from V and 5 bases from J, the junction kept 6 bases outside the gene matches. The germline V gene encodes CDR1 MDHEN and CDR2 SYDVKM. The CDR3 sequence: CASREARETQYF. In DNA form, the CDR3 reads TGTGCCAGTCGGGAGGCAAGGGAGACCCAGTACTTC.

This clonotype was counted between two and nine times. The chain recombines TRBV30 with TRBJ2-1, with a weak D call TRBD2 (6 bases). The CDR3 is made up of 12 amino acids. Deletions cut 2 bases from V and 6 bases from J, with 8 bases between. CDR1 and CDR2 from the germline V gene are GTSNPN and SVGIG (reference sequence). The CDR3 coding sequence is TGTGCCTGGAGTCTGGGAGGCAATGAGCAGTTCTTC. Its protein is CAWSLGGNEQFF.

This rearrangement joins TRBV16 to TRBJ1-1; no firm D call. This CDR3 region has 16 residues. The ends were cut back, 3 bases at V and 0 bases at J, with 14 bases in the middle. Germline-derived CDR1 and CDR2 are KGHSY and FQNENV. The CDR3 DNA is TGTGCCAGCAGCCAGGTCCGGAATATCCTGAACACTGAAGCTTTCTTT. Protein product: CASSQVRNILNTEAFF.

The sample holds a few counts of this clonotype. This rearrangement joins TRBV7-2 to TRBJ1-2; D not resolved. The CDR3 consists of 15 residues. Trimming cost V 4 bases and J 3 bases, with 15 bases left between them. Germline V gene lookup returns CDR1 SGHTA and CDR2 FQGNSA. The CDR3, as DNA: TGTGCCAGCAGCTATATTCGACGGTCTTACTATGGCTACACCTTC. Translation: CASSYIRRSYYGYTF.

This clonotype has only a few counts. The limits of the CDR3 on the DNA are not certain, so only TCRdb's listed CDR3 is given. The chain carries TRBV23-1 and TRBJ2-2; the D call of TRBD1 is as the table states it, not checked on the DNA. TRBV23-1 is designated an ORF whose function remains uncertain. Both ends counted, the CDR3 spans 17 residues. The CDR3 reads CASNPDPGPQHRGAVFF.

CDR3 sequence: CAWSPTGGLSDTQYF. The CDR3 bases are TGTGCCTGGAGTCCGACAGGGGGTCTATCGGATACGCAGTATTTT. The chain uses TRBV30 and TRBJ2-3; 9 bases map to TRBD1. CDR1 is GTSNPN, CDR2 SVGIG, per germline (reference sequence). The CDR3 length is 15 residues. The ends lost 2 bases at V and 6 bases at J; junction bases unmatched: 9.

This chain joins TRBV10-3 and TRBJ1-6; D possibly corresponds to TRBD1 (6 bases). Trimming left V 0 bases short and J 3 bases short, with 9 bases between. The CDR3 is 16 amino acids. Germline loops: CDR1 ENHRY, CDR2 SYGVKD. The chain's CDR3 is CAISESGGNYNSPLHF. The CDR3 DNA sequence: TGTGCCATCAGTGAGTCAGGGGGTAACTATAATTCACCCCTCCACTTT.

This clonotype was counted between two and nine times. The genes are TRBV7-9 and TRBJ2-7; TRBD2 aligns across 14 bases. J gave up 7 bases and V 3 bases, and 8 bases lay outside the gene matches. The germline V gene has CDR1 SEHNR and CDR2 FQNEAQ (reference sequence). This CDR3 comprises 16 residues. The CDR3 DNA is TGTGCCAGCAGCTTGGGACTAGCGGGAGACCTTTTTGAGCAGTACTTC. This gives the protein CASSLGLAGDLFEQYF.

This chain joins TRBV2 and TRBJ2-7, with D perhaps matching TRBD1 or TRBD2 (5 bases each). The V gene lost 4 bases and the J gene lost 10 bases, with 11 bases spanning the gap. The CDR3 consists of 11 residues. The germline V gene has CDR1 SNHLY and CDR2 FYNNEI. The CDR3 coding sequence is TGTGCCAGCAGTGCGGTAAGGGACCAGTACTTC. Translation gives CASSAVRDQYF.

The gene calls are TRBV23-1 and TRBJ2-6; the D is unclear. TRBV23-1 is treated as an ORF (open reading frame) with a function not yet certain. V was clipped by 2 bases and J by 0 bases, with 11 bases between them. The CDR3 spans 17 residues. CDR3 sequence (DNA): TGCGCCAGCAGTCAAGCTCACATAAACTCTGGGGCCAACGTCCTGACTTTC. Its translation: CASSQAHINSGANVLTF.

Only a few counts were recorded for this clonotype. V usage is TRBV7-9 and J usage is TRBJ2-7, with TRBD2 identical over 9 bases. This CDR3 spans 13 amino acids. V lost 5 bases, J lost 5 bases, and 4 bases stayed unmatched. The germline V gene has CDR1 SEHNR and CDR2 FQNEAQ (reference sequence). CDR3 protein: CASSRPSGDEQYF. For the CDR3, the DNA is TGTGCCAGCAGCAGACCTAGCGGGGACGAGCAGTACTTC.

The chain has TRBV7-6 and TRBJ2-7; D is possibly TRBD1 or TRBD2 (5 bases each). Germline V gene data show CDR1 as SGHVS and CDR2 as FNYEAQ. With 4 bases removed from V and 8 bases from J, the gap between germline ends came to 12 bases. This CDR3 has 12 amino acids. The CDR3 nucleotides read TGTGCCAGCAGCTCGGGACCCGAACAGCAGTACTTC. Its protein product is CASSSGPEQQYF.

The chain links TRBV6-1 to TRBJ1-2; D call uncertain. Germline assignment: CDR1 MNHNS and CDR2 SASEGT. The CDR3 totals 17 residues. Trimming pared 5 bases from V and 4 bases from J, leaving 23 bases between. As DNA, the CDR3 is TGTGCCAGCAGTAAACAACCGGCCCTCCTCCCTGGCTATGGCTACACCTTC. Protein sequence: CASSKQPALLPGYGYTF.